This TCR beta chain was captured by sequencing in a study of blood T cell repertoires in COVID-19. Study-wide background: The United States, Italy and Spain supplied acute and convalescent COVID-19 samples. PBMCs, B-cell-depleted T cells, or T cells provided the cDNA or gDNA that made up the material.

Methods used by the authors: Reference gene primer amplification gave estimated nucleated cell counts. This table comes from immunoSEQ multiplex PCR, and its TCRdb copy is limited to in-frame clones, with some not included. D and trimming were read from the DNA, whereas the V and J calls and clone size are those reported in that table. The sample yields approximately 220,000 clones, 82% seen once. This clone was seen just once. This CDR3 is 14 amino acids long. V was cut by 1 base and J by 3 bases, with 9 bases left in between. Germline V gene sequence: CDR1 MDHEN, CDR2 SYDVKM. This clonotype was obtained from a woman in her 70s with acute or convalescent COVID-19. Sample: peripheral blood. J is TRBJ1-1 and V is TRBV28; D is ambiguous. The CDR3, as DNA: TGTGCCAGCAGTTTATCACTGAGTGACACTGAAGCTTTCTTT. It specifies CASSLSLSDTEAFF. Full variable domain (outside the CDR3, taken from reference TRBV28 and TRBJ1-1): DVKVTQSSRYLVKRTGEKVFLECVQDMDHENMFWYRQDPGLGLRLIYFSYDVKMKEKGDIPEGYSVSREKKERFSLILESASTNQTSMYLCASSLSLSDTEAFFGQGTRLTVV.